This note documents a single T cell receptor beta chain sequence. With 60 Vbeta and 13 Jbeta primers, the PCR was carried out. As processed by the authors: As a later analysis found, there were around 86 million unique TCR beta chains, of which roughly 11 million were shared. The table came from immunoSEQ multiplex PCR; TCRdb's copy has only in-frame clones and leaves some out. V and J calls and clone size come straight from that table; D and trimming were deduced from the DNA. The data contain around 220,000 clones, 65% to 90% of them seen just once; the ten biggest clones take up over 1.1%. The CDR3 is made up of 17 amino acids. Germline CDR1 SGDLS, CDR2 YYNGEE. With 0 bases clipped from V and 2 bases from J, the junction kept 10 bases outside the gene matches. This sample is drawn from a study of cytomegalovirus exposure and HLA in healthy donors.

The clonotype was recovered from a girl aged 10 to 17 in good health and CMV-seronegative. The material sequenced was PBMCs. This chain connects TRBV9 to TRBJ2-5, with 7 bases fitting TRBD2. The chain's CDR3 is CASSVGVVGLLQETQYF. The CDR3 nucleotides read TGTGCCAGCAGCGTAGGGGTTGTGGGACTACTACAAGAGACCCAGTACTTC.